This T cell receptor (beta chain) stems from a study of blood T cell repertoires in COVID-19 (dated by TCRdb to the early 2020s). Turning to the overall study: Samples from collaborators originated in the United States, Italy and Spain and spanned both the acute and convalescent phases of COVID-19. The prospective study material was composed of cDNA or gDNA derived from T cells, B-cell-depleted T cells, or PBMCs. Subjects who had been exposed to COVID-19, were actively infected with it, or had recovered from it provided the deeply sampled blood TCRbeta repertoires that made up the dataset. The repertoires were released in a freely available public database meant as a resource for research on the immune response to SARS-CoV-2. Samples came from the ongoing ImmuneRACE study (first 160 participants) plus 1,254 subjects from 6 global collaborators. A de-identified subject ID, COVID-19 status, age in years and sex were almost always included in the sample metadata. HLA class I and class II types, where available, came from metadata supplied by the sample provider rather than from assay-based typing.

Comment on this clone: The specificity of this receptor is unknown. No qualities accompany the bases; no much larger clone lies one base away.

The V end gives up 8 bases and the J end 8 bases, leaving 8 bases in the junction not matched to a gene. The CDR3 has 12 amino acids, counting the end cysteine and phenylalanine. Left in the record is the CDR3 DNA by itself, 36 bases read in frame from the first base. In the germline V gene (reference sequence), CDR1 corresponds to LGHDT and CDR2 to YNNKEL. Collaborating institutions collected whole blood in K2EDTA tubes following their own protocols. For TCRbeta analysis, collaborator samples were shipped as frozen whole blood, as isolated PBMCs, or as DNA extracted from either sample type. The study at large found these results: The amount of clinical and demographic metadata varied by source and participant and was provided uncurated.

The immunoSEQ Assay, a bias-controlled multiplex PCR, was used to amplify TCRbeta CDR3 regions from genomic DNA. Under the source paper's analysis protocol: Within the assay, amplification of reference gene primers was used to estimate how many nucleated cells each sample contained. Sequence reads were collapsed and filtered to measure the absolute abundance of every unique TCRbeta CDR3 rearrangement. For each sample, productive Simpson clonality was calculated by taking the square root of Simpson's diversity index across productive rearrangements. Not all clones reach the TCRdb copy of this immuneACCESS table, which keeps in-frame sequences only. Checked studies attribute under half of the gap to unresolved V genes and leave the rest unexplained. V and J calls and clone size follow that table, whereas D and trimming were derived from the DNA. This sample is represented by about 380,000 clones; 81% of them were singletons. The leading ten clones occupy approximately 1% of the sample.

Sequencing was performed on peripheral blood. The chain employs TRBV3-1 (or the pseudogene TRBV3-2) and TRBJ1-2; 7 nucleotides in the junction match TRBD1. The TCR originated in a human donor with acute or convalescent COVID-19. The donor label of this sample is uncertain. CDR3 reads: CASGQESGGYTF. The bases read TGTGCCAGCGGACAGGAATCAGGCGGCTACACCTTC.